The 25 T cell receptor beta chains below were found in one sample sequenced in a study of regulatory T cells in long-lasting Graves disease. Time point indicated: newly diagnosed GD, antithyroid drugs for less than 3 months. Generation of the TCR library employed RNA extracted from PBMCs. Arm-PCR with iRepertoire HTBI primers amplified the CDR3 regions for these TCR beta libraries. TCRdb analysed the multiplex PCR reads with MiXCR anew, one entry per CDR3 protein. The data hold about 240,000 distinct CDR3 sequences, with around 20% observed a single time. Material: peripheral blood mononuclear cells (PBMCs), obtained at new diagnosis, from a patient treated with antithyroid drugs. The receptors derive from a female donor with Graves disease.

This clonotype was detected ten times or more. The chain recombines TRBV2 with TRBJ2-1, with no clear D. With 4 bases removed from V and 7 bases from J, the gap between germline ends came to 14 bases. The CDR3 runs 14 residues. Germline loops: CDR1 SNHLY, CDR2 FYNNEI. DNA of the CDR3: TGTGCCAGCAGTGGATATCAGTCTGGGAATGAGCAGTTCTTC. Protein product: CASSGYQSGNEQFF.

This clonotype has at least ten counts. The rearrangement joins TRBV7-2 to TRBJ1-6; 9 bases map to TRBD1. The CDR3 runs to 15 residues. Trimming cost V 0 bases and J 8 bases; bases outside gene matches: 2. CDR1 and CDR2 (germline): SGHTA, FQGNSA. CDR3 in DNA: TGTGCCAGCAGCTTAGCGGGACAGGGTGATTCACCCCTCCACTTT. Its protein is CASSLAGQGDSPLHF.

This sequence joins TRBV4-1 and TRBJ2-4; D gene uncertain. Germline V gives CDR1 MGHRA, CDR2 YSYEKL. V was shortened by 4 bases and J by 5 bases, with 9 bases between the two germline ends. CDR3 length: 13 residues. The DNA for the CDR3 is TGCGCCAGCAGCCGCCTTGCGGAAAACATTCAGTACTTC. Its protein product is CASSRLAENIQYF.

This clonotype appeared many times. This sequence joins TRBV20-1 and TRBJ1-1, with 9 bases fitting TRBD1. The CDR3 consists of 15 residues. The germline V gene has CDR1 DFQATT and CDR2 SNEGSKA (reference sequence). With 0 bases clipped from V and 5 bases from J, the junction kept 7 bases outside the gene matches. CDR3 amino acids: CSARETGTGRTEAFF. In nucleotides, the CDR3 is TGCAGTGCTAGAGAGACTGGGACAGGGCGAACTGAAGCTTTCTTT.

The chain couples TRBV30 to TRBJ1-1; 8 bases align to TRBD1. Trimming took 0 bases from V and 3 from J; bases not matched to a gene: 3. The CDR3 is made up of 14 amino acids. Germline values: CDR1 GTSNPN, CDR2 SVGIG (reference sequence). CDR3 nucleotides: TGTGCCTGGAGTGTTGGACAGGGTCACACTGAAGCTTTCTTT. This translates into CAWSVGQGHTEAFF. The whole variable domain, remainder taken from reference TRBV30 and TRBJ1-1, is SQTIHQWPATLVQPVGSPLSLECTVEGTSNPNLYWYRQAAGRGLQLLFYSVGIGQISSEVPQNLSASRPQDRQFILSSKKLLLSDSGFYLCAWSVGQGHTEAFFGQGTRLTVV.

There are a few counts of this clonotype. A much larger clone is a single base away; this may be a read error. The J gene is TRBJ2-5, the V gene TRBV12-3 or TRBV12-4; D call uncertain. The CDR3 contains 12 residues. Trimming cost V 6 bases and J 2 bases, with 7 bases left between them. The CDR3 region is CASSSGQETQYF. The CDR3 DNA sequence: TGTGCCAGCAGCTCCGGGCAAGAGACCCAGTACTTC.

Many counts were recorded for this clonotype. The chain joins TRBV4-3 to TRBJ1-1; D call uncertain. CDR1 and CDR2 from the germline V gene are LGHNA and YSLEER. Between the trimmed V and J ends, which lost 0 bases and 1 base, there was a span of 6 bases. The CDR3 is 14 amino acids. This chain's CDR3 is CASSQDNGNTEAFF. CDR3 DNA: TGCGCCAGCAGCCAAGACAACGGGAACACTGAAGCTTTCTTT.

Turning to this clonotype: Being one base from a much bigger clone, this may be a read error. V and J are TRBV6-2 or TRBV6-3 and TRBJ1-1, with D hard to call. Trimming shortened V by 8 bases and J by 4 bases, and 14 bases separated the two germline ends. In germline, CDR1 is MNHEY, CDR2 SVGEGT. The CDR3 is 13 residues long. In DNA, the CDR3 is TGTGCCAGCGGTCACCTCCTGGGCACTGAAGCTTTCTTT. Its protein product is CASGHLLGTEAFF.

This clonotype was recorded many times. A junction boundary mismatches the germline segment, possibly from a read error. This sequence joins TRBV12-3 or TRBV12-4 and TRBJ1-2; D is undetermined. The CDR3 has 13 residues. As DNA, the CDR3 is TGTGCCGGCAGTTTTGTGTCGGGCTATGGCTACACCTTC. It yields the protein CAGSFVSGYGYTF.

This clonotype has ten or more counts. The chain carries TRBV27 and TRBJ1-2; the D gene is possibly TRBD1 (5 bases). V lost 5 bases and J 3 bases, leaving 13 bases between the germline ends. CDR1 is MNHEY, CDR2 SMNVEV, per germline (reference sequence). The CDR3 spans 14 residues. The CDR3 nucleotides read TGTGCCAGCAGTACCTGGGACTCCGACTATGGCTACACCTTC. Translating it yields CASSTWDSDYGYTF.

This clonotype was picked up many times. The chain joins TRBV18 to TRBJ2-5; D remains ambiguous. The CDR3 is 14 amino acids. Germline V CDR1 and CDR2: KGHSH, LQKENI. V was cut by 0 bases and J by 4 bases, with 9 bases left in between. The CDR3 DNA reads TGTGCCAGCTCACCACCAAATAGTGGAGAGACCCAGTACTTC. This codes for CASSPPNSGETQYF.

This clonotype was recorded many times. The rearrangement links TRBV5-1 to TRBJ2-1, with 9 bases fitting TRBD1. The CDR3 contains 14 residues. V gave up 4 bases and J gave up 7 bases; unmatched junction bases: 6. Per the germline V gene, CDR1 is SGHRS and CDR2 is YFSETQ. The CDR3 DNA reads TGCGCCAGCAGCCCGGGGGACAGGGCAAATGAGCAGTTCTTC. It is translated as CASSPGDRANEQFF.

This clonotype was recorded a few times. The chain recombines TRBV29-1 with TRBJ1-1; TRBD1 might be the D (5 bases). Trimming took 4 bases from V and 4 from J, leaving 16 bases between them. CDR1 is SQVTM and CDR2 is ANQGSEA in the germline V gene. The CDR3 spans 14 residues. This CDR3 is CSVGGSSRGTEAFF. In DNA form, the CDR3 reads TGCAGCGTTGGGGGCTCTTCCCGCGGCACTGAAGCTTTCTTT.

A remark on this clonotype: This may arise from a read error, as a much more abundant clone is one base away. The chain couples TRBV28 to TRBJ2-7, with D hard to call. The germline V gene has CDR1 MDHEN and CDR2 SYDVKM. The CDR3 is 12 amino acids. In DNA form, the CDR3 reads TGTGCCAGCAGTTCACGATCCGGGTCTGGATTTTTC. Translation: CASSSRSGSGFF.

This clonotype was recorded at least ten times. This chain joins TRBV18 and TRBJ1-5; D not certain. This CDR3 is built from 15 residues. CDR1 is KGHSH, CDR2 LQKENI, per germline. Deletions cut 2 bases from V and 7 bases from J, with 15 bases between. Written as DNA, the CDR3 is TGTGCCAGCTCACCAACGAGGGAAGGACGGCAGCCCCAGCATTTT. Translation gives CASSPTREGRQPQHF.

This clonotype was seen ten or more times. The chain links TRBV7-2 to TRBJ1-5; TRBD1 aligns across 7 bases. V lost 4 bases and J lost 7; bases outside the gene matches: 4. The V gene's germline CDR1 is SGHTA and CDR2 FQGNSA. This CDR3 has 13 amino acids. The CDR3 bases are TGTGCCAGCAGCTGGACAGGAGACCAGCCCCAGCATTTT. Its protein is CASSWTGDQPQHF.

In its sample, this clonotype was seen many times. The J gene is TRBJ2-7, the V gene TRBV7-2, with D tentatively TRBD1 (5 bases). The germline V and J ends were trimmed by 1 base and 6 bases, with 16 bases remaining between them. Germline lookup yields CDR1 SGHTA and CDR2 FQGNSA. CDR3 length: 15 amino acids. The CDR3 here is CASSLGGGSRREQYF. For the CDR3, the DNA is TGTGCCAGCAGCTTAGGGGGCGGTAGTAGACGCGAGCAGTACTTC.

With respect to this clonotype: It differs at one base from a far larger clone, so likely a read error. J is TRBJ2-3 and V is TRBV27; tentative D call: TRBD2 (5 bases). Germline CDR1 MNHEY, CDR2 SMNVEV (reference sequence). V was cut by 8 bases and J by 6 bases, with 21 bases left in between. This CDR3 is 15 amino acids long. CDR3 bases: TGTGCCAGCTCACCACTAGGCGAGAGGACTGATACGCAGTATTTT. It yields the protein CASSPLGERTDTQYF.

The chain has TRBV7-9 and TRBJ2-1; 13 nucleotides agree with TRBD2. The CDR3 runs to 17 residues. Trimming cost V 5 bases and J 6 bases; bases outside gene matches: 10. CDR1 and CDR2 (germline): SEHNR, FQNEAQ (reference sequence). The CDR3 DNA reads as TGTGCCAGCAGCCCATGGACTAGCGGGAGAGCCATCAATGAGCAGTTCTTC. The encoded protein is CASSPWTSGRAINEQFF.

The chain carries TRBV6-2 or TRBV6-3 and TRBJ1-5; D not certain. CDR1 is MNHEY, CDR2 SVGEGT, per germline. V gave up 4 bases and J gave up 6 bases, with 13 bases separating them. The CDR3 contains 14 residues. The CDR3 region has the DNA TGTGCCAGCAGTTTCGGGAGGGATTCTCAGCCCCAGCATTTT. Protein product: CASSFGRDSQPQHF.

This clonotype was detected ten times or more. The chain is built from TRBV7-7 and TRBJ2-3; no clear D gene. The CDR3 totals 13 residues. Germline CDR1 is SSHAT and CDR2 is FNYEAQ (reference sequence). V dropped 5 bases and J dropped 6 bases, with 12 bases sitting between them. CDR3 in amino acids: CASSPRRRDTQYF. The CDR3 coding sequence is TGTGCCAGCAGCCCCAGGCGAAGGGATACGCAGTATTTT.

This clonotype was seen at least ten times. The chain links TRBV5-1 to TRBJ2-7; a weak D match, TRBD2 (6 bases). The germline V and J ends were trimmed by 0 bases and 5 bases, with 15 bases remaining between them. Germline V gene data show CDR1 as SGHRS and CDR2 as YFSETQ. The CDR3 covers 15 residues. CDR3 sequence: CASSLAGLGTHEQYF. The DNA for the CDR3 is TGCGCCAGCAGCTTGGCGGGACTGGGCACCCACGAGCAGTACTTC.

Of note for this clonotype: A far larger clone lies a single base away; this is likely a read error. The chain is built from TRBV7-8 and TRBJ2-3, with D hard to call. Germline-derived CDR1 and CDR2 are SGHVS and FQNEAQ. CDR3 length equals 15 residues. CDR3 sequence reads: CACSLRQPSTDTQYF. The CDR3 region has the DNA TGTGCCTGCAGCTTACGGCAGCCTAGCACAGATACGCAGTATTTT.

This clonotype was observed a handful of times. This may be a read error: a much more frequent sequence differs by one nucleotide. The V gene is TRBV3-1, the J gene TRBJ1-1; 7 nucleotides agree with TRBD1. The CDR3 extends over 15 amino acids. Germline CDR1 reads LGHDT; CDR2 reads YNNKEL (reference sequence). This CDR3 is CAGSRSDRQNTEAFF. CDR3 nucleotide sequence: TGTGCCGGCAGCCGATCGGACAGGCAGAACACTGAAGCTTTCTTT.

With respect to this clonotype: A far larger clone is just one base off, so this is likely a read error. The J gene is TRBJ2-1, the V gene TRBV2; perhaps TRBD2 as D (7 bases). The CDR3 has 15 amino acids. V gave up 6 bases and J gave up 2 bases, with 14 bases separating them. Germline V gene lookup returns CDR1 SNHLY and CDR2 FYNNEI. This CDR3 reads CASSSGAGAYNEQFF. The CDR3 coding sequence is TGTGCCAGCAGCTCAGGGGCGGGAGCCTACAATGAGCAGTTCTTC.